The table lists the clone carrying this TCR beta chain with a count of one. Its antigen is still unknown. The sample is drawn from a study of cytomegalovirus exposure and HLA in healthy donors. Study-level results: Most TCR sequences were seen very rarely across donors, but some public TCRs occurred in many. Researchers reportedly found TCR beta sequences accurately predicted most subjects' HLA-A and HLA-B alleles.

The CDR3 length is 17 residues. V gave up 7 bases and J gave up 1 base; unmatched junction bases: 12. The germline CDR1 and CDR2 sequences are LNHDA and SQIVND (reference sequence). The primer mix had 60 Vbeta and 13 Jbeta primers. TCRdb's copy holds only in-frame clones and misses some; the assay was immunoSEQ multiplex PCR. The sample shows approximately 160,000 clones, 77% of them seen only once. The chain recombines TRBV19 with TRBJ2-2, with TRBD2 matching over 7 bases. The TCR comes from a woman between 35 and 50 years old in good health and CMV-seropositive. The sample was PBMCs. In DNA form, the CDR3 reads TGTGCCAGTAATCCCCCGGGAGGCTCCTGGAACACCGGGGAGCTGTTTTTT. Translating gives CASNPPGGSWNTGELFF.